This T cell receptor beta chain stems from a study of blood T cells in healthy people across ages. Study-wide results and caveats: Relative to aged donors, long-lived donors carried more naive CD4+ cells and displayed higher diversity.

Of note for this clonotype: Antigen specificity is unknown.

The authors ran a second PCR of about 7 to 12 cycles using a sample-barcoded 5' primer and a J-beta primer mix. With 12 random nucleotides, a template-switch adaptor tagged each individual cDNA molecule. TCRdb re-derived calls from the 5' RACE reads in MiXCR, one entry per CDR3 protein. The sample records 600,000 to 650,000 distinct CDR3 sequences, roughly 58% being singletons. This clonotype originated in a man in his sixties in good health. The sample comprised blood.

CDR3 nucleotides: TGTGCCAGCAGGATAGACACTACCACCCTCCACTTT. Translated: CASRIDTTTLHF. The chain couples TRBV7-9 to TRBJ1-6; D remains unclear. CDR3 length: 12 residues. Germline V lookup: CDR1 SEHNR, CDR2 FQNEAQ (reference sequence). Between the trimmed V and J ends, which lost 6 bases and 14 bases, there was a span of 14 bases.